This passage covers 9 T cell receptor beta chains from one sample sequenced in a study of blood T cell repertoires in COVID-19. Libraries were prepared by immunoSEQ multiplex PCR; TCRdb keeps only in-frame clonotypes and omits some of them. The table has 150,000 to 200,000 clones, about 88% seen once; the top ten hold less than 20%. The sample consisted of peripheral blood. The source of these receptors is a woman older than 75 with acute or convalescent COVID-19.

This chain uses TRBV10-3 with TRBJ1-1, with TRBD1 identical over 10 bases. V shed 11 bases and J 3 bases; nucleotides not matched to a gene: 12. The germline V gene has CDR1 ENHRY and CDR2 SYGVKD. The CDR3 is made up of 15 amino acids. This CDR3 is CAATGTGVLDTEAFF. The CDR3 DNA sequence: TGTGCCGCGACCGGGACAGGGGTTTTGGACACTGAAGCTTTCTTT.

Concerning this clone: The same CDR3 is also encoded by other DNA sequences in this sample. The CDR3 DNA reads as TGCGCCAGCAGCTTGGGTGGGGGCTCATACAATGAGCAGTTCTTC. This gives the protein CASSLGGGSYNEQFF. V and J are TRBV5-1 and TRBJ2-1, with a tentative D call TRBD1 (6 bases). This CDR3 spans 15 amino acids. Trimming left V 0 bases short and J 4 bases short, with 11 bases between. Germline lookup yields CDR1 SGHRS and CDR2 YFSETQ. Full variable domain (outside the CDR3, taken from reference TRBV5-1 and TRBJ2-1): KAGVTQTPRYLIKTRGQQVTLSCSPISGHRSVSWYQQTPGQGLQFLFEYFSETQRNKGNFPGRFSGRQFSNSRSEMNVSTLELGDSALYLCASSLGGGSYNEQFFGPGTRLTVL.

V is TRBV27 and J is TRBJ2-7; 8 nucleotides line up with TRBD1. The V segment lost 10 bases and the J segment 0 bases; nucleotides outside the gene matches: 11. This CDR3 is 15 amino acids long. Germline CDR1 and CDR2: MNHEY and SMNVEV (reference sequence). This CDR3 reads CATAGRGLPSYEQYF. The CDR3 DNA sequence: TGTGCCACCGCCGGCAGGGGGCTCCCCTCCTACGAGCAGTACTTC.

This sequence joins TRBV27 and TRBJ1-1; D is unclear. Germline V lookup: CDR1 MNHEY, CDR2 SMNVEV (reference sequence). The CDR3 runs to 13 residues. V was trimmed by 6 bases and J by 5 bases, leaving 13 bases between them. CDR3 residues: CASSPGGWTEAFF. CDR3 nucleotides: TGTGCCAGCAGCCCCGGCGGGTGGACTGAAGCTTTCTTT.

V and J are TRBV5-1 and TRBJ2-2; D call uncertain. Germline-derived CDR1 and CDR2 are SGHRS and YFSETQ. CDR3 length equals 13 residues. V was trimmed by 0 bases and J by 14 bases, leaving 14 bases between them. This chain's CDR3 is CASSLAHVEVLFF. As DNA, the CDR3 is TGCGCCAGCAGCTTGGCACACGTCGAAGTACTGTTTTTT.

This clone was recorded once. The chain employs TRBV29-1 and TRBJ2-3; 8 bases line up with TRBD2. This CDR3 has 14 residues. Germline values: CDR1 SQVTM, CDR2 ANQGSEA. J was trimmed by 1 base and V by 6 bases; bases with no gene match: 6. As DNA, the CDR3 is TGCAGCGTCCCTACTAGCGGTGGCACAGATACGCAGTATTTT. The encoded protein is CSVPTSGGTDTQYF.

V usage is TRBV9 and J usage is TRBJ2-7; the match to TRBD1 covers 10 bases. Germline V gene data show CDR1 as SGDLS and CDR2 as YYNGEE. The CDR3 totals 16 residues. V shed 3 bases, J shed 5 bases, and the junction held 11 bases outside the gene matches. The CDR3 protein is CASSAKGGQGSDEQYF. The CDR3 coding sequence is TGTGCCAGCAGCGCCAAGGGGGGACAGGGGAGCGACGAGCAGTACTTC.

This chain connects TRBV5-6 to TRBJ2-5; D perhaps matches TRBD2 (6 bases). The V gene lost 3 bases and the J gene lost 5 bases, with 23 bases spanning the gap. The CDR3 has 17 amino acids. CDR1 SGHDT and CDR2 YYEEEE come from the germline V gene. The CDR3 is CASSWFEAGTATETQYF. DNA of the CDR3: TGTGCCAGCAGCTGGTTTGAGGCAGGGACTGCAACCGAGACCCAGTACTTC.

The J gene is TRBJ2-7, the V gene TRBV7-2; 10 bases are a match to TRBD1. After removal of 5 bases from V and 4 bases from J, the junction contained 2 bases not matched to a gene. Per the germline V gene, CDR1 is SGHTA and CDR2 is FQGNSA. The CDR3 loop spans 13 amino acids. The CDR3: CASSRDRGYEQYF. CDR3 bases: TGTGCCAGCAGCAGGGACAGGGGTTACGAGCAGTACTTC. The entire variable domain, with the rest obtained from reference TRBV7-2 and TRBJ2-7, is as follows: GAGVSQSPSNKVTEKGKDVELRCDPISGHTALYWYRQSLGQGLEFLIYFQGNSAPDKSGLPSDRFSAERTGGSVSTLTIQRTQQEDSAVYLCASSRDRGYEQYFGPGTRLTVT.